The 26 T cell receptor beta chains below were found in one sample sequenced in a study of cytomegalovirus exposure and HLA in healthy donors. Primers: 60 Vbeta forward and 13 Jbeta reverse. Assay: immunoSEQ multiplex PCR; the TCRdb copy retains only in-frame clones and omits some. The data hold approximately 160,000 clones, with over 65% observed a single time. The sample consisted of PBMCs. These receptors all come from a woman aged 40 to 50 in good health and CMV-seropositive.

J is TRBJ1-5 and V is TRBV19; D not resolved. Germline V lookup: CDR1 LNHDA, CDR2 SQIVND (reference sequence). The CDR3 is 17 amino acids. V lost 3 bases, J lost 2 bases, and 17 bases lay in between. This chain's CDR3 is CASSIAYGRSGNQPQHF. As DNA, the CDR3 is TGTGCCAGTAGTATCGCCTATGGGAGGAGTGGCAATCAGCCCCAGCATTTT.

This chain connects TRBV19 to TRBJ2-3; 10 positions agree with TRBD2. V was pared by 10 bases and J by 6 bases, with 10 bases of the junction left unmatched. The germline V gene encodes CDR1 LNHDA and CDR2 SQIVND (reference sequence). The CDR3 extends over 14 amino acids. The CDR3 DNA reads TGTGCCACCCGTAGGCTAGCGGGAGATGATACGCAGTATTTT. Residues: CATRRLAGDDTQYF.

The chain employs TRBV6-1 and TRBJ2-7, with 8 bases matching TRBD1. Germline CDR1 reads MNHNS; CDR2 reads SASEGT. CDR3 length: 14 residues. Trimming took 7 bases from V and 5 from J; bases not matched to a gene: 10. The CDR3 spells CASISSDRVNEQYF. CDR3 coding DNA: TGTGCCAGCATCAGTTCGGACAGGGTCAACGAGCAGTACTTC.

The chain has TRBV11-2 and TRBJ2-3; 9 bases match TRBD1. CDR3 size: 15 residues. V trimming: 5 bases; J trimming: 2 bases; junction bases outside the gene matches: 5. In germline, CDR1 is SGHAT, CDR2 FQNNGV. CDR3 DNA sequence: TGTGCCAGCAGCCAGGGACAGGGCTTCACAGATACGCAGTATTTT. Translating gives CASSQGQGFTDTQYF.

The rearrangement joins TRBV20-1 to TRBJ2-1; no clear D gene. CDR1 is DFQATT and CDR2 is SNEGSKA in the germline V gene (reference sequence). V gave up 6 bases and J gave up 10 bases, with 13 bases separating them. The CDR3 runs to 11 residues. The CDR3 sequence is CSAPIFEEQFF. The CDR3 nucleotides read TGCAGTGCCCCTATCTTCGAGGAGCAGTTCTTC.

V gene TRBV7-9 combines with J gene TRBJ2-5; TRBD1 agrees at 9 bases. The CDR3 runs 16 residues. The germline gives CDR1 SEHNR, CDR2 FQNEAQ (reference sequence). V dropped 5 bases and J dropped 1; count of bases not matched to a gene: 8. CDR3 in amino acids: CASSQGDRVVQETQYF. The CDR3 DNA follows: TGTGCCAGCAGCCAAGGGGACAGGGTGGTCCAAGAGACCCAGTACTTC.

This sequence joins TRBV18 and TRBJ2-2; 8 bases agree with TRBD1. After removal of 4 bases from V and 3 bases from J, the junction contained 4 bases not matched to a gene. Germline values: CDR1 KGHSH, CDR2 LQKENI. This CDR3 is built from 15 residues. The CDR3 bases are TGTGCCAGCTCACAAGGACAGGGAGACACCGGGGAGCTGTTTTTT. This sequence encodes CASSQGQGDTGELFF.

This clone was seen more than once but under ten times. The chain combines TRBV6-1 with TRBJ1-1, with D unresolved. V lost 8 bases to trimming and J lost 4 bases, with 14 bases between them. Per germline, CDR1 MNHNS and CDR2 SASEGT. CDR3 length: 13 residues. The CDR3 sequence: CASGRAGGTEAFF. CDR3 coding DNA: TGTGCCAGCGGGAGGGCGGGAGGCACTGAAGCTTTCTTT.

The chain recombines TRBV4-2 with TRBJ1-3, with 9 bases fitting TRBD1. This CDR3 is 16 amino acids long. V was pared by 4 bases and J by 3 bases, with 7 bases of the junction left unmatched. The germline V gene encodes CDR1 LGHNA and CDR2 YNFKEQ. Here the CDR3 DNA reads TGTGCCAGCAGCCGGCCGGGACAGGGTTTTGGAAACACCATATATTTT. Translation gives CASSRPGQGFGNTIYF.

The chain joins TRBV4-2 to TRBJ1-6; 9 positions match TRBD1. The germline CDR1 and CDR2 sequences are LGHNA and YNFKEQ. With 3 bases clipped from V and 7 bases from J, the junction kept 10 bases outside the gene matches. The CDR3 extends over 17 amino acids. The CDR3 region is CASSHYRTGQGNSPLHF. CDR3 nucleotide sequence: TGTGCCAGCAGCCACTACAGGACGGGACAGGGCAATTCACCCCTCCACTTT.

The V and J genes are TRBV11-2 and TRBJ2-1; 9 bases align to TRBD1. Trimming took 6 bases from V and 3 from J; bases not matched to a gene: 6. Germline V gene data show CDR1 as SGHAT and CDR2 as FQNNGV. The CDR3 sequence is 15 residues long. Here the CDR3 reads CASRSTGGDYNEQFF. The CDR3 nucleotides read TGTGCCAGCAGATCGACAGGGGGAGACTACAATGAGCAGTTCTTC.

In its sample, this clone was seen a few times. The chain employs TRBV5-4 and TRBJ2-7; 10 bases match TRBD1. Germline V CDR1 and CDR2: SGHNT, YYREEE (reference sequence). V lost 0 bases to trimming and J lost 4 bases; unmatched junction nucleotides: 4. The CDR3 has 15 amino acids. CDR3 sequence reads: CASSLGQGALYEQYF. In DNA, the CDR3 is TGTGCCAGCAGCTTGGGACAGGGGGCCCTGTACGAGCAGTACTTC.

This clone was recorded only once. The V and J genes are TRBV5-6 and TRBJ1-2; 8 bases are a match to TRBD1. The CDR3 sequence is 13 residues long. Germline V lookup: CDR1 SGHDT, CDR2 YYEEEE. V was clipped by 4 bases and J by 5 bases; unmatched bases: 4. The CDR3 spells CASSLDRGYGYTF. DNA of the CDR3: TGTGCCAGCAGCCTCGACAGGGGATATGGCTACACCTTC.

This clone was picked up a small number of times. This rearrangement joins TRBV27 to TRBJ1-4; TRBD1 agrees at 8 bases. Trimming removed 5 bases from V and 2 bases from J; junction bases left unmatched: 7. The CDR3 loop spans 16 amino acids. Germline V gene sequence: CDR1 MNHEY, CDR2 SMNVEV (reference sequence). Written as DNA, the CDR3 is TGTGCCAGCAGTCCACTTCGACAGGGGACTAATGAAAAACTGTTTTTT. Its protein product is CASSPLRQGTNEKLFF.

Details on this clone: An end of the junction differs from the germline gene, which may be a read error. J is TRBJ2-1 and V is TRBV7-7; 8 nucleotides match TRBD2. The CDR3 is made up of 16 amino acids. CDR1 is SSHAT, CDR2 FNYEAQ, per germline (reference sequence). As DNA, the CDR3 is TGTGCTAGCAGCCCCCGAAGCGGGAGTTCCTACAATGAGCAGTTCTTC. Encoded protein: CASSPRSGSSYNEQFF.

This rearrangement joins TRBV9 to TRBJ1-1; D is perhaps TRBD1 (6 bases). V lost 4 bases to trimming and J lost 4 bases, with 17 bases between them. Per germline, CDR1 SGDLS and CDR2 YYNGEE. CDR3 length: 15 residues. As DNA, the CDR3 is TGTGCCAGCAGCCCTCAGGGAGGGGGGGGCACTGAAGCTTTCTTT. It encodes CASSPQGGGGTEAFF.

The chain carries TRBV11-2 and TRBJ2-3; the D gene is possibly TRBD2 (5 bases). The CDR3 runs to 13 residues. Trimming stripped 3 bases from V and 7 bases from J, with 11 bases between. CDR1 and CDR2 (germline): SGHAT, FQNNGV. CDR3 bases: TGTGCCAGCAGCTTTCAATCGGGGAATACGCAGTATTTT. It specifies CASSFQSGNTQYF.

The table lists this clone with a count of one. V usage is TRBV5-5 and J usage is TRBJ1-2, with D perhaps matching TRBD1 (5 bases). V shed 2 bases and J shed 0 bases, with 14 bases lying between them. There are 16 residues in the CDR3. From germline, CDR1 is SGHKS and CDR2 YYEKEE (reference sequence). The DNA of the CDR3 is TGTGCCAGCAGCTTCAGGTGGGCAGGGCCTAACTATGGCTACACCTTC. Amino acid sequence: CASSFRWAGPNYGYTF.

The V gene is TRBV5-1, the J gene TRBJ2-5; D is unresolved. This CDR3 region has 16 residues. Germline lookup yields CDR1 SGHRS and CDR2 YFSETQ. V was shortened by 0 bases and J by 0 bases, with 12 bases between the two germline ends. CDR3 loop: CASSLAGRHNQETQYF. DNA for the CDR3: TGCGCCAGCAGCTTGGCCGGCAGGCACAACCAAGAGACCCAGTACTTC.

This clone was seen only once. V gene TRBV5-6 combines with J gene TRBJ1-1; D gene uncertain. V was cut by 5 bases and J by 3 bases, with 14 bases left in between. There are 14 residues in the CDR3. Germline V CDR1 and CDR2: SGHDT, YYEEEE. The CDR3 nucleotides are TGTGCCAGCAGTATGAGGGTGCCGGACACTGAAGCTTTCTTT. Protein: CASSMRVPDTEAFF.

This CDR3 reads CASSLGDRGGGNTIYF. The CDR3 DNA reads as TGTGCCAGCAGCTTAGGAGACAGGGGGGGAGGAAACACCATATATTTT. The chain employs TRBV7-2 and TRBJ1-3; 9 bases are a match to TRBD1. J gave up 4 bases and V 1 base, and 5 bases lay outside the gene matches. The V gene's germline CDR1 is SGHTA and CDR2 FQGNSA. This CDR3 contains 16 residues. The complete variable domain, with remaining parts taken from reference TRBV7-2 and TRBJ1-3, reads GAGVSQSPSNKVTEKGKDVELRCDPISGHTALYWYRQSLGQGLEFLIYFQGNSAPDKSGLPSDRFSAERTGGSVSTLTIQRTQQEDSAVYLCASSLGDRGGGNTIYFGEGSWLTVV.

The genes are TRBV5-4 and TRBJ1-1; 7 nucleotides match TRBD1. The CDR3 is 18 residues long. The V segment lost 0 bases and the J segment 0 bases; nucleotides outside the gene matches: 11. CDR1 is SGHNT, CDR2 YYREEE, per germline (reference sequence). In nucleotides, the CDR3 is TGTGCCAGCAGCTTGGATTTTAGGACAGGTCCCCTGAACACTGAAGCTTTCTTT. As protein: CASSLDFRTGPLNTEAFF.

This rearrangement joins TRBV28 to TRBJ2-3, with D tentatively TRBD2 (6 bases). Trimming took off 6 bases at V and 1 base at J, with 20 bases between the two ends. This CDR3 region has 17 residues. Germline V CDR1 and CDR2: MDHEN, SYDVKM. CDR3 in amino acids: CASSFPGAGDRTDTQYF. The CDR3 nucleotides read TGTGCCAGCAGCTTCCCCGGAGCGGGCGACCGCACAGATACGCAGTATTTT.

Here the CDR3 DNA reads TGTGCCAGCAGCTTATTTACTAGCGGGGGCCTAAATGAGCAGTTCTTC. It encodes CASSLFTSGGLNEQFF. The chain couples TRBV7-2 to TRBJ2-1; 11 nucleotides match TRBD2. Losses at the gene ends were 2 bases for V and 7 bases for J; bases not matched to a gene: 7. The CDR3 runs 16 residues. The V gene's germline CDR1 is SGHTA and CDR2 FQGNSA.

This clone appeared a few times. This chain links TRBV4-3 with TRBJ2-2; D remains ambiguous. This CDR3 contains 14 residues. Germline V lookup: CDR1 LGHNA, CDR2 YSLEER. The V end lost 1 base, the J end lost 5 bases, and 8 bases lay between the germline ends. The CDR3 spells CASSQGRMTGELFF. The CDR3 nucleotides are TGCGCCAGCAGCCAAGGTAGAATGACCGGGGAGCTGTTTTTT.

The chain carries TRBV7-9 and TRBJ2-5, with 11 bases fitting TRBD1. The CDR3 has 15 residues. Germline V gene sequence: CDR1 SEHNR, CDR2 FQNEAQ (reference sequence). V trimming: 3 bases; J trimming: 3 bases; junction bases outside the gene matches: 3. CDR3 protein: CASSFGTGGEETQYF. The CDR3 bases are TGTGCCAGCAGCTTTGGGACAGGGGGTGAAGAGACCCAGTACTTC.